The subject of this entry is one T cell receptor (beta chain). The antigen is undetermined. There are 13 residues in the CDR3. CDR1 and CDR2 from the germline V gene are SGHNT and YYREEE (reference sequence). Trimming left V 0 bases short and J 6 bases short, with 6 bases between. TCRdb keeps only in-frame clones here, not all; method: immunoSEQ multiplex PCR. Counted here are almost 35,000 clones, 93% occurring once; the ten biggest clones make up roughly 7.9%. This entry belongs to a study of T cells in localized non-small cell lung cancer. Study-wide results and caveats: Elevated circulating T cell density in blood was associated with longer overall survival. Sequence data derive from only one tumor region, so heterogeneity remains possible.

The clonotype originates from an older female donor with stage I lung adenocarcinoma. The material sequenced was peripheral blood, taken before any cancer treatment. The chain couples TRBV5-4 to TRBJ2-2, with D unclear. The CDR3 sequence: CASSLVGPGELFF. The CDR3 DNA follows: TGTGCCAGCAGCTTGGTAGGGCCCGGGGAGCTGTTTTTT.